The clone carrying this TCR beta chain appeared a few times. Its specificity is unknown. This entry belongs to a study of cytomegalovirus exposure and HLA in healthy donors. Study summary: Sequencing of about 200 million T cells in an earlier analysis found roughly 120 million unique TCR beta sequences. General study points: Sequences of the TCR beta chain were said to predict the HLA-A and HLA-B alleles of most subjects accurately. There were some V segments, including TRBV6-2 and TRBV6-3, excluded as indistinguishable. For cytomegalovirus status, the classifier reportedly gave diagnoses with high specificity and sensitivity.

13 Jbeta primers and 60 Vbeta primers were used for the PCR. Data came from immunoSEQ multiplex PCR; TCRdb stores just in-frame clones and leaves some out. Altogether around 110,000 clones are present, around 10% being singletons, with the ten largest covering 2.5% to 3.5%. The V end was cut by 6 bases, the J end by 2 bases, with 19 bases between. The CDR3 runs 16 residues. The germline CDR1 and CDR2 sequences are MRHNA and SNTAGT. The specimen sequenced was PBMCs. V gene TRBV6-4 combines with J gene TRBJ1-2; no definite D call. The origin of this receptor is a man under 40 in good health and CMV-seronegative. The CDR3 coding sequence is TGTGCCAGCAGGACCAACGGCGGGCCGTTAAACTATGGCTACACCTTC. This translates into CASRTNGGPLNYGYTF.